The present T cell receptor (beta chain) was sequenced within a study of T-cell reconstitution after alpha-beta-depleted transplantation in children. Findings of the study overall: Approximately two months post-transplant, alpha-beta T cells reportedly originated from several hundred expanded graft clones. Fresh T-cell production supplied most of the T-cell counts and diversity seen one year after transplant.

Unique molecular identifiers were used in preparing the TCRbeta library. From the PCR reads, TCRdb called clonotypes with MiXCR, one entry per CDR3 protein. The sample has about 980,000 distinct CDR3 sequences; less than 30% are singletons. In regard to this clonotype: Its antigen remains unknown.

V lost 3 bases, J lost 8 bases, and 9 bases stayed unmatched. Germline V CDR1 and CDR2: MDHEN, SYDVKM. This CDR3 comprises 14 residues. The gene calls are TRBV28 and TRBJ1-2; 7 bases agree with TRBD1. The sequence was obtained from a boy under two years old who had a stem cell transplant for SCID, so the T cells may come from the graft donor. The specimen comprised PBMCs, mostly from graft donor cells, sampled 360 days after TCRalphabeta/CD19-depleted stem cell transplant. The CDR3 sequence: CASSFSDREGGYTF. The CDR3 DNA sequence: TGTGCCAGCAGTTTCTCCGACAGGGAGGGCGGCTACACCTTC.